This T cell receptor (beta chain) is from a study of blood T cell repertoires in COVID-19. TCRdb's table, derived via immunoSEQ multiplex PCR, lists solely in-frame clones and lacks some. The sample carries 65,000 to 95,000 clones, 70% to 90% recorded once. Sequenced material: peripheral blood. The sequence came from a man between 65 and 85 years old with active or convalescent COVID-19.

This CDR3 reads CASSPGGGGLAGYTF. The CDR3 DNA follows: TGTGCCAGCAGCCCGGGCGGGGGGGGTCTCGCCGGCTACACCTTC. V and J are TRBV3-1 (or the pseudogene TRBV3-2) and TRBJ1-2; D possibly corresponds to TRBD1 (5 bases). The CDR3 totals 15 residues. Germline CDR1 is LGHDT and CDR2 is YNNKEL (reference sequence). V was shortened by 4 bases and J by 8 bases, with 20 bases between the two germline ends.